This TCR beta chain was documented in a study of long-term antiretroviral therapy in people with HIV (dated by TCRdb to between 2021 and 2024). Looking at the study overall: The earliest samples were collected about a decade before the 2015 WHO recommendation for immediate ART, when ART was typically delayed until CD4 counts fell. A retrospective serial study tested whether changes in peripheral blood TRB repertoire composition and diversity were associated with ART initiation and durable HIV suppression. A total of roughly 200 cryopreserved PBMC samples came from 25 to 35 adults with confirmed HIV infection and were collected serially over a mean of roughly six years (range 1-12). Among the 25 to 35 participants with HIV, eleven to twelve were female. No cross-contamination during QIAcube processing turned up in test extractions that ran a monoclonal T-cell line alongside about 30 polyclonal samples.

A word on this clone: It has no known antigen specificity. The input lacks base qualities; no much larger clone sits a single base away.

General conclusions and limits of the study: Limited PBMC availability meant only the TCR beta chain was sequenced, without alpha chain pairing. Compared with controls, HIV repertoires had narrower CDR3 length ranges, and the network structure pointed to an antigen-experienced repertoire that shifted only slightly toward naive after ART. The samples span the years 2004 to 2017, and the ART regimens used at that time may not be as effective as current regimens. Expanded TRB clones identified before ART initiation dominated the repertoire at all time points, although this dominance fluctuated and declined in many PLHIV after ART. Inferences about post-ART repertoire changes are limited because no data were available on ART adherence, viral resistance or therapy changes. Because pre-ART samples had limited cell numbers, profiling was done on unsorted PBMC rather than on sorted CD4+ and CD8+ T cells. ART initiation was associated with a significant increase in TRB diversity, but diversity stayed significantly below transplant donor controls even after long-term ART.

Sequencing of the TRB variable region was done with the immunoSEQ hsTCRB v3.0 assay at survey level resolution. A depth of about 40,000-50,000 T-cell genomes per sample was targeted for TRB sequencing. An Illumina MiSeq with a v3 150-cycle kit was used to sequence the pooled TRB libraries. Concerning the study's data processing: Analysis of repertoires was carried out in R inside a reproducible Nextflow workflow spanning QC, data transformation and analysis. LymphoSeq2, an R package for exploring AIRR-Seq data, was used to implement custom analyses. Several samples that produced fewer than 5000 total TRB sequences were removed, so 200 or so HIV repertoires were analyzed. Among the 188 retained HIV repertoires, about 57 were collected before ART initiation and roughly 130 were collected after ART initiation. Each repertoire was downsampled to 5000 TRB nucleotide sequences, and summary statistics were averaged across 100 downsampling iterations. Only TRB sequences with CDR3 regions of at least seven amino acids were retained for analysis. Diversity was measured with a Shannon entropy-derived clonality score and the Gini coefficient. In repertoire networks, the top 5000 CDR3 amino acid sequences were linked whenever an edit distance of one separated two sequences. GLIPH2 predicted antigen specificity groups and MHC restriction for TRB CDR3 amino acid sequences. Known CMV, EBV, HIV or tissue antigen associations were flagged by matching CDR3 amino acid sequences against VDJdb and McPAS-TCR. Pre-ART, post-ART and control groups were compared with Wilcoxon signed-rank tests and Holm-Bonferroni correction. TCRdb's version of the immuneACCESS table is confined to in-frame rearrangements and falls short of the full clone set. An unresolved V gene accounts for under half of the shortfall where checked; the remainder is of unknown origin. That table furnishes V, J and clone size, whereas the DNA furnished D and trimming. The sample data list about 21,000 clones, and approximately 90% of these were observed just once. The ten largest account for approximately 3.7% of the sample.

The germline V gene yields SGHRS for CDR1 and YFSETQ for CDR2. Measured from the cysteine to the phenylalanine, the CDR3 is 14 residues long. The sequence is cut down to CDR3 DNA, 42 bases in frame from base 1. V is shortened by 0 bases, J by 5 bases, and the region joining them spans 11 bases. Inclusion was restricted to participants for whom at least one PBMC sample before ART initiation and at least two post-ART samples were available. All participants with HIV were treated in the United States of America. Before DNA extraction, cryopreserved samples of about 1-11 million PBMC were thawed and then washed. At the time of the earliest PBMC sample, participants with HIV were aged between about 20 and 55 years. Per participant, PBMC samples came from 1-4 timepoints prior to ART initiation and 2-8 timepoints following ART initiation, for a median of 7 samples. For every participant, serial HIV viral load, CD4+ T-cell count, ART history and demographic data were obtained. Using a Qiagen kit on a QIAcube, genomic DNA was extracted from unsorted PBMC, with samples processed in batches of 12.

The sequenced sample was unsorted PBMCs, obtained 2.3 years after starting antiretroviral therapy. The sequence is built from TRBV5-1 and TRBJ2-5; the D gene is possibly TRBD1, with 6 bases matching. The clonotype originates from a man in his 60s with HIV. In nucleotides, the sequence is TGCGCCAGCAGCTTGGAGCAGGGGTCGGAGACCCAGTACTTC. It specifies CASSLEQGSETQYF.